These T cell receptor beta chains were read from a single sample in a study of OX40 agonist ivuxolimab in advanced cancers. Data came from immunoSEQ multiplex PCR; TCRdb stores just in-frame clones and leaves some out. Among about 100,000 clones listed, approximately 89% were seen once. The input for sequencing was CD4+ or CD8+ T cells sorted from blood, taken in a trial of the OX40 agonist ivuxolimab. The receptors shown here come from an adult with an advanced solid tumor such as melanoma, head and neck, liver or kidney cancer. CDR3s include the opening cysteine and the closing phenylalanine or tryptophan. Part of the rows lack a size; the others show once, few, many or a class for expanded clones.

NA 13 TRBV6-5 CASSPQNADTQYF
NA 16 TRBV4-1 CASSPIQGRTIDEQFF
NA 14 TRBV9 CASAPNPPTNTIYF
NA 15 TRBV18 CASSPPGGIGTEAFF
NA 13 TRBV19 CASRHLVTDTQYF
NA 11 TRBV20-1 CSATLGPGYTF
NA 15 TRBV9 CASSGYRVGANVLTF
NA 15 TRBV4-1 CASSHADRDYTEAFF
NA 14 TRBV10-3 CAISAGQGRNEQFF
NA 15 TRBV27 CASSSGLGGYNEQFF
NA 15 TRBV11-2 CASSPRLAGGYEQYF
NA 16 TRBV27 CASSSFGTGQGNEQFF
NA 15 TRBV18 CASSPGTGVYNEQFF
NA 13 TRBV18 CASSDTGGQPQHF
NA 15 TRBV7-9 CASSIQRTDADTQYF
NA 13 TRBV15 CATSRAGGGELFF
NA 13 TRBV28 CASSLAMAYGYTF
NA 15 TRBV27 CASRIQGGWYNEQFF
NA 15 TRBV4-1 CASSQEKVVGETQYF
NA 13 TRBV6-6 CASSYGRGYEQYF
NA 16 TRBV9 CASSVALAGGVYEQFF
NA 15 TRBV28 CASRRGLAGVYEQYF
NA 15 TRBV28 CASSLAGGSSYEQFF
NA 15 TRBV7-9 CASSGQGAVNTEAFF
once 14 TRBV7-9 CASSPTGQETTQYF
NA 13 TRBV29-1 CSVPDRADTEAFF
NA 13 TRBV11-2 CASSFSIEETQYF
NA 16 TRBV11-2 CASSRAGATSSYEQYF
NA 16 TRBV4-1 CASSQDRGTANEKLFF
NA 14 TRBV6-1 CASSTVTGEYEQYF
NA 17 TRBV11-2 CASSSADRGATNEKLFF
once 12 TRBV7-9 CASSSSRGGAFF
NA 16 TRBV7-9 CASSFGLAGGRDTQYF